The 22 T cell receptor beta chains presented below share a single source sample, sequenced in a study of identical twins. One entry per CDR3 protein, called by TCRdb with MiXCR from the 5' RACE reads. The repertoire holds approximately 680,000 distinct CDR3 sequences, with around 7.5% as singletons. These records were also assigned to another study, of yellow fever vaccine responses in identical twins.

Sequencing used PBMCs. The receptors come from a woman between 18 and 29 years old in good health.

CDR3 bases: TGCAGTGCTAGGAAAGATGGTAGCGGGGACTACAATGAGCAGTTCTTC. Protein sequence: CSARKDGSGDYNEQFF. The chain has TRBV20-1 and TRBJ2-1, with 8 bases aligning to TRBD2. The CDR3 consists of 16 residues. The V and J ends lost 3 bases and 3 bases, in that order; junction bases with no gene match: 10. Germline V CDR1 and CDR2: DFQATT, SNEGSKA (reference sequence).

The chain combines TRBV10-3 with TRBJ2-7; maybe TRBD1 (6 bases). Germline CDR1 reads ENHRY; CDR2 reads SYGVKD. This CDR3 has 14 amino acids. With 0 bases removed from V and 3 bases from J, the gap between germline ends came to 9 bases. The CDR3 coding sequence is TGTGCCATCAGTGAGTCGACAGGCCTCTACGAGCAGTACGTC. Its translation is CAISESTGLYEQYV.

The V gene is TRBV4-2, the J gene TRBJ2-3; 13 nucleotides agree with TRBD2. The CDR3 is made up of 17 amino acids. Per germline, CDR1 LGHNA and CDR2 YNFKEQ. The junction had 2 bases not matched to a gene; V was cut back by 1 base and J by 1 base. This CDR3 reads CASSQGTSGGRTDTQYF. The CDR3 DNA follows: TGTGCCAGCAGCCAAGGGACTAGCGGGGGACGCACAGATACGCAGTATTTT.

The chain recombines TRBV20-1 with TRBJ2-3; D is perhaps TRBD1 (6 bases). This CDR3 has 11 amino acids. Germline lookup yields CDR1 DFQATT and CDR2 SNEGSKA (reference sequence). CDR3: CRAPRGDTQYF. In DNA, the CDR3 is TGCAGAGCACCTAGGGGGGATACGCAGTATTTT.

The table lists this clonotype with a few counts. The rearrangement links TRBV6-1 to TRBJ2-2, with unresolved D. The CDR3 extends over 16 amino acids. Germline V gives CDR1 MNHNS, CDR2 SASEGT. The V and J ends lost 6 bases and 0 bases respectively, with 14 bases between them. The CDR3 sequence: CASSPSAESNTGELFF. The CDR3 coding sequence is TGTGCCAGCAGCCCCTCTGCCGAATCGAACACCGGGGAGCTGTTTTTT.

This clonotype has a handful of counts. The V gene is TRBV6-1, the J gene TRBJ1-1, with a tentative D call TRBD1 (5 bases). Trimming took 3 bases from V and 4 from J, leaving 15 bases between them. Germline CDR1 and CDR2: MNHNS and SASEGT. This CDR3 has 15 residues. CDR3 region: CASSDGTRGGTEAFF. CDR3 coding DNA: TGTGCCAGCAGTGACGGGACTCGGGGGGGCACTGAAGCTTTCTTT.

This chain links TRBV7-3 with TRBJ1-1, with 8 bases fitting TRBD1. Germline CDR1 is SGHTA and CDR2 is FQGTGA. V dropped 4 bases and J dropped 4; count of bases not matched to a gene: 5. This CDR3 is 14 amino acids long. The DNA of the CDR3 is TGTGCCAGCAGCTGGACAGGGACTAGCACTGAAGCTTTCTTT. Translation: CASSWTGTSTEAFF.

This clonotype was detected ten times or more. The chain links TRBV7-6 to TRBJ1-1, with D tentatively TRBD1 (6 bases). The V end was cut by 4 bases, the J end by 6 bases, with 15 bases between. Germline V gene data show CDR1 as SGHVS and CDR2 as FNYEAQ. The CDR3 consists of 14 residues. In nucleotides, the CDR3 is TGTGCCAGCAGCTCCCGGTACAGGGACCCTGAAGCTTTCTTT. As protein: CASSSRYRDPEAFF.

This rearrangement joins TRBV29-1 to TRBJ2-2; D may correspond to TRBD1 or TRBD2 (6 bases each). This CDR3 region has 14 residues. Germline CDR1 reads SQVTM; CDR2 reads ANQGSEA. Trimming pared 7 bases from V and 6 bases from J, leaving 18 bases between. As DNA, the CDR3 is TGCAGCGCCGAAGGTTGGGGGGCGGCCGGGGAGCTGTTTTTT. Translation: CSAEGWGAAGELFF.

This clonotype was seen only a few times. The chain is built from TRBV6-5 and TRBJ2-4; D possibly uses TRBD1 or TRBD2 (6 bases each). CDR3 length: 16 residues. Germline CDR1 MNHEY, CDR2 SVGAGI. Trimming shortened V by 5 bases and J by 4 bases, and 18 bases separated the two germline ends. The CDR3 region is CASSTRQEGAKNIQYF. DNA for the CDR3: TGTGCCAGCAGTACTCGACAGGAGGGAGCTAAAAACATTCAGTACTTC.

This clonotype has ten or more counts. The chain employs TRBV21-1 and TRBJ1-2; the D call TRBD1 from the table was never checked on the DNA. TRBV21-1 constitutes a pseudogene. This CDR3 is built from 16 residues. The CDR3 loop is CASSAWGGSANYGYTF. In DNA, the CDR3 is TGTGCCAGCAGCGCCTGGGGGGGTTCAGCTAACTATGGCTACACCTTC.

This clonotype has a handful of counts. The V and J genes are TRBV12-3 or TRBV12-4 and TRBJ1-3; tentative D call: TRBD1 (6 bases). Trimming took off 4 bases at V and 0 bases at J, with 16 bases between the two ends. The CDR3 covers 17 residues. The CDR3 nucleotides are TGTGCCAGCAGTTCCACCGGGACAAGCCACTCTGGAAACACCATATATTTT. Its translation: CASSSTGTSHSGNTIYF.

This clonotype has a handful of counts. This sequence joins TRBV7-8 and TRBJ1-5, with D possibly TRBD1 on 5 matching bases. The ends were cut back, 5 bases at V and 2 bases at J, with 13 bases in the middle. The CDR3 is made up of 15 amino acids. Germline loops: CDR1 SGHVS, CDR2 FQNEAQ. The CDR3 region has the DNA TGTGCCAGCAGCCAAGGGCCGGGGGGCAATCAGCCCCAGCATTTT. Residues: CASSQGPGGNQPQHF.

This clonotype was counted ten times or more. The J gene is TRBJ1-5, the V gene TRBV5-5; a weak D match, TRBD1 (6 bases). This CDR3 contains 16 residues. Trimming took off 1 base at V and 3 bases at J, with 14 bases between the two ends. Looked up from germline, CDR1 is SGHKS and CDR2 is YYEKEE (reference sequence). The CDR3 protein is CASSLRGQDINQPQHF. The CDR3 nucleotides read TGTGCCAGCAGCTTGAGGGGACAAGATATCAATCAGCCCCAGCATTTT.

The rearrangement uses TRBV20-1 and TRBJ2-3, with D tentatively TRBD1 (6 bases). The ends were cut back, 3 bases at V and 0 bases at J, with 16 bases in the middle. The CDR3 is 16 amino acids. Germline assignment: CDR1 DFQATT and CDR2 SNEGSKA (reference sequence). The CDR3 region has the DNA TGCAGTGCTAGGGGGGCCGTCCACAGTAGCACAGATACGCAGTATTTT. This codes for CSARGAVHSSTDTQYF.

DNA of the CDR3: TGTGCCAGCAGTTTAGGGCAAATCAGCTCCTACAATGAGCAGTTCTTC. Translating it yields CASSLGQISSYNEQFF. The rearrangement joins TRBV12-3 or TRBV12-4 to TRBJ2-1; D ambiguous. Trimming left V 1 base short and J 0 bases short, with 10 bases between. This CDR3 has 16 amino acids.

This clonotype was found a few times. The CDR3 loop reads CSADRSQYSNYGYTF. The CDR3 DNA follows: TGCAGTGCTGACAGAAGCCAATACTCTAACTATGGCTACACCTTC. The chain employs TRBV20-1 and TRBJ1-2, with D possibly being TRBD1 (5 bases). Germline CDR1 is DFQATT and CDR2 is SNEGSKA (reference sequence). CDR3 length: 15 residues. V was clipped by 5 bases and J by 0 bases, with 16 bases between them.

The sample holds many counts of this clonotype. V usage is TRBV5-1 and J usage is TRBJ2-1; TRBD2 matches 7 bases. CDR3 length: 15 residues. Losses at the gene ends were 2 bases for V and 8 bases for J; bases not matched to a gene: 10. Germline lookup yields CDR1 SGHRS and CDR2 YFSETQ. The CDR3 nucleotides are TGCGCCAGCAGCTTCGAAGAGACTAGCCGAGATGAGCAGTTCTTC. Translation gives CASSFEETSRDEQFF. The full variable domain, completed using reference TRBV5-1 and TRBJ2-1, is KAGVTQTPRYLIKTRGQQVTLSCSPISGHRSVSWYQQTPGQGLQFLFEYFSETQRNKGNFPGRFSGRQFSNSRSEMNVSTLELGDSALYLCASSFEETSRDEQFFGPGTRLTVL.

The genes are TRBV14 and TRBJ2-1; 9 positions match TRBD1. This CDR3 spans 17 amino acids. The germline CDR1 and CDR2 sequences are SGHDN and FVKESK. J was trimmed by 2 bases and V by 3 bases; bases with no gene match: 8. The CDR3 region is CASSQAWTGAAYNEQFF. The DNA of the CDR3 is TGTGCCAGCAGCCAGGCGTGGACAGGGGCCGCCTACAATGAGCAGTTCTTC.

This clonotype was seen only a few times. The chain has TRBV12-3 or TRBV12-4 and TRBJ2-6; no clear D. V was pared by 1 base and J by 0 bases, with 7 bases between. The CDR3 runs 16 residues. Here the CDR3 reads CASSLERTSGANVLTF. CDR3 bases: TGTGCCAGCAGTTTAGAGAGGACCTCTGGGGCCAACGTCCTGACTTTC.

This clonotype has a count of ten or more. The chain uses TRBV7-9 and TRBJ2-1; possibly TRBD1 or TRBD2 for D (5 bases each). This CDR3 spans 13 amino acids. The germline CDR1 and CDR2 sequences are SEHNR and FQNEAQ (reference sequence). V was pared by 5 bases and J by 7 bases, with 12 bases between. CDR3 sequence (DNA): TGTGCCAGCAGCACGGGGCCCACTAATGAGCAGTTCTTC. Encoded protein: CASSTGPTNEQFF.

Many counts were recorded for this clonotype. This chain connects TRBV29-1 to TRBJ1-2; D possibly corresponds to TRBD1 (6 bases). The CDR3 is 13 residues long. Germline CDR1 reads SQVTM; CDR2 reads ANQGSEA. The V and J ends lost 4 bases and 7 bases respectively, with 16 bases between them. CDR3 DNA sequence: TGCAGCGTTGCTTTCGGGACAATGAGTGGCTACACCTTC. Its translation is CSVAFGTMSGYTF. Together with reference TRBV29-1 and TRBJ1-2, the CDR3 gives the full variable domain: SAVISQKPSRDICQRGTSLTIQCQVDSQVTMMFWYRQQPGQSLTLIATANQGSEATYESGFVIDKFPISRPNLTFSTLTVSNMSPEDSSIYLCSVAFGTMSGYTFGSGTRLTVV.